Each of the 17 T cell receptor beta chains below was sequenced from the same sample in a study of cytomegalovirus exposure and HLA in healthy donors. The PCR was carried out with 60 Vbeta primers and 13 Jbeta primers. Some clones are missing from TCRdb's copy, which holds only in-frame ones; the method was immunoSEQ multiplex PCR. This sample's clone table lists about 200,000 clones. Material for sequencing was PBMCs. These receptors were obtained from a boy aged 5-17 years in good health and CMV-seronegative.

This chain connects TRBV4-3 to TRBJ2-1, with TRBD2 identical over 8 bases. Looked up from germline, CDR1 is LGHNA and CDR2 is YSLEER. Unmatched junction bases numbered 15, after V lost 4 bases and J lost 7 bases. The CDR3 is 17 amino acids. The CDR3 coding sequence is TGCGCCAGCAGCCGGACCATCTGGACTAGCATCTCGAATGAGCAGTTCTTC. This codes for CASSRTIWTSISNEQFF.

This sequence joins TRBV27 and TRBJ2-7, with 7 bases that match TRBD1. Germline CDR1 reads MNHEY; CDR2 reads SMNVEV (reference sequence). CDR3 size: 15 residues. Losses at the gene ends were 4 bases for V and 4 bases for J; bases not matched to a gene: 10. In DNA, the CDR3 is TGTGCCAGCAGTTACTCGGACAGGAGGATGTACGAGCAGTACTTC. It codes for CASSYSDRRMYEQYF.

The V gene is TRBV4-2, the J gene TRBJ1-4; D unclear. The germline CDR1 and CDR2 sequences are LGHNA and YNFKEQ. The CDR3 has 16 amino acids. V was pared by 4 bases and J by 1 base, with 13 bases between. The DNA for the CDR3 is TGTGCCAGCAGCCTTAAGCCGGCAGGAACTAATGAAAAACTGTTTTTT. Translated: CASSLKPAGTNEKLFF.

The rearrangement links TRBV15 to TRBJ2-1; TRBD1 matches 7 bases. Germline V CDR1 and CDR2: LNHNV, YYDKDF (reference sequence). V trimming: 8 bases; J trimming: 5 bases; junction bases outside the gene matches: 6. The CDR3 is 13 residues long. The CDR3 DNA sequence: TGTGCCACCGAGGACAGGCCCGACAATGAGCAGTTCTTC. This sequence encodes CATEDRPDNEQFF.

The chain recombines TRBV9 with TRBJ2-3, with D tentatively TRBD2 (6 bases). CDR3 length: 15 amino acids. V dropped 4 bases and J dropped 0 bases, with 12 bases sitting between them. Looked up from germline, CDR1 is SGDLS and CDR2 is YYNGEE. CDR3 loop: CASSPLRGSTDTQYF. The CDR3 DNA reads TGTGCCAGCAGCCCGCTGCGGGGCAGCACAGATACGCAGTATTTT.

The chain carries TRBV2 and TRBJ1-6; D not certain. Trimming stripped 8 bases from V and 0 bases from J, with 8 bases between. This CDR3 is built from 14 residues. Germline V gene data show CDR1 as SNHLY and CDR2 as FYNNEI. CDR3 in amino acids: CASFSDSYNSPLHF. The CDR3, as DNA: TGTGCCAGCTTCAGTGACTCCTATAATTCACCCCTCCACTTT.

The rearrangement uses TRBV6-5 and TRBJ2-5; D is unresolved. The CDR3 length is 14 residues. Deletions cut 0 bases from V and 1 base from J, with 6 bases between. Germline assignment: CDR1 MNHEY and CDR2 SVGAGI. The CDR3 DNA follows: TGTGCCAGCAGTTACTCGATAGTCCAAGAGACCCAGTACTTC. Protein sequence: CASSYSIVQETQYF.

The V and J genes are TRBV18 and TRBJ2-5, with no clear D. CDR1 and CDR2 (germline): KGHSH, LQKENI. Trimming stripped 3 bases from V and 0 bases from J, with 8 bases between. The CDR3 covers 14 residues. CDR3 sequence: CASSPTTYQETQYF. Here the CDR3 DNA reads TGTGCCAGCTCACCGACAACGTACCAAGAGACCCAGTACTTC. The entire variable domain, with the rest obtained from reference TRBV18 and TRBJ2-5, is as follows: NAGVMQNPRHLVRRRGQEARLRCSPMKGHSHVYWYRQLPEEGLKFMVYLQKENIIDESGMPKERFSAEFPKEGPSILRIQQVVRGDSAAYFCASSPTTYQETQYFGPGTRLLVL.

The chain couples TRBV6-1 to TRBJ2-7; 7 bases align to TRBD1. The germline gives CDR1 MNHNS, CDR2 SASEGT. The trim removed 5 bases at V and 5 bases at J, leaving 3 bases unmatched. The CDR3 has 12 amino acids. The CDR3 coding sequence is TGTGCCAGCAGTAGACAGGGCAACGAGCAGTACTTC. This translates into CASSRQGNEQYF.

The chain employs TRBV7-2 and TRBJ2-3; tentatively, D is TRBD1 (5 bases). The CDR3 runs 15 residues. CDR1 SGHTA and CDR2 FQGNSA come from the germline V gene. V was pared by 3 bases and J by 0 bases, with 10 bases between. The CDR3 DNA sequence: TGTGCCAGCAGCTTTCGGACATCTAGCACAGATACGCAGTATTTT. This codes for CASSFRTSSTDTQYF.

V gene TRBV7-3 combines with J gene TRBJ2-3, with 12 positions matching TRBD2. The CDR3 length is 16 residues. Per germline, CDR1 SGHTA and CDR2 FQGTGA. Trimming removed 2 bases from V and 6 bases from J; junction bases left unmatched: 6. The CDR3 region is CASSLSPSGGADTQYF. In nucleotides, the CDR3 is TGTGCCAGCAGCTTATCTCCTAGCGGGGGGGCGGATACGCAGTATTTT. The whole variable domain, remainder taken from reference TRBV7-3 and TRBJ2-3, is GAGVSQTPSNKVTEKGKYVELRCDPISGHTALYWYRQSLGQGPEFLIYFQGTGAADDSGLPNDRFFAVRPEGSVSTLKIQRTERGDSAVYLCASSLSPSGGADTQYFGPGTRLTVL.

The V call is TRBV5-1, the J call TRBJ1-1; tentatively, D is TRBD1 (5 bases). V lost 7 bases to trimming and J lost 3 bases, with 10 bases between them. This CDR3 spans 12 amino acids. CDR1 and CDR2 from the germline V gene are SGHRS and YFSETQ. This CDR3 is CASAWGDTEAFF. The CDR3 DNA sequence: TGCGCCAGCGCGTGGGGCGACACTGAAGCTTTCTTT.

The chain is built from TRBV5-8 and TRBJ1-2, with TRBD1 as a possible D gene (6 bases). Germline CDR1 SGHTS, CDR2 YDEGEE. The CDR3 extends over 15 amino acids. V was clipped by 1 base and J by 3 bases, with 13 bases between them. The CDR3 bases are TGTGCCAGCAGCTTGTGGGGGCATCTCTACTATGGCTACACCTTC. This codes for CASSLWGHLYYGYTF.

V usage is TRBV7-9 and J usage is TRBJ2-3, with 9 bases fitting TRBD2. Germline V CDR1 and CDR2: SEHNR, FQNEAQ (reference sequence). Unmatched junction bases numbered 2, after V lost 1 base and J lost 0 bases. The CDR3 has 16 residues. CDR3 residues: CASSLESGGSTDTQYF. For the CDR3, the DNA is TGTGCCAGCAGCTTAGAAAGCGGGGGGAGCACAGATACGCAGTATTTT.

A remark on this clone: The conserved phenylalanine or tryptophan is not found at the CDR3 terminus, so this likely reflects a read error. The chain is built from TRBV7-9 and TRBJ2-7; a weak D match, TRBD1 (5 bases). V shed 1 base and J shed 3 bases, with 10 bases lying between them. Germline V CDR1 and CDR2: SEHNR, FQNEAQ (reference sequence). This CDR3 comprises 14 residues. CDR3 nucleotides: TGTGCCAGCAGCTTAGTGACAGAGGACTACGAGCAGTACCTC. Amino acid sequence: CASSLVTEDYEQYL.

The chain carries TRBV7-2 and TRBJ1-6, with 7 bases aligning to TRBD1. V shed 3 bases and J 9 bases; nucleotides not matched to a gene: 11. CDR3 length: 16 residues. The V gene's germline CDR1 is SGHTA and CDR2 FQGNSA. The CDR3 DNA sequence: TGTGCCAGCAGCTTTTCGACAGGGCCGACGGGTTCACCCCTCCACTTT. Protein product: CASSFSTGPTGSPLHF.

The chain recombines TRBV7-9 with TRBJ2-7; D perhaps matches TRBD2 (5 bases). The V end lost 5 bases, the J end lost 2 bases, and 10 bases lay between the germline ends. The CDR3 contains 13 residues. Germline CDR1 and CDR2: SEHNR and FQNEAQ (reference sequence). CDR3 region: CASSKADAYEQYF. CDR3 nucleotide sequence: TGTGCCAGCAGCAAAGCGGATGCCTACGAGCAGTACTTC. Full variable domain (rest looked up from reference TRBV7-9 and TRBJ2-7): DTGVSQNPRHKITKRGQNVTFRCDPISEHNRLYWYRQTLGQGPEFLTYFQNEAQLEKSRLLSDRFSAERPKGSFSTLEIQRTEQGDSAMYLCASSKADAYEQYFGPGTRLTVT.